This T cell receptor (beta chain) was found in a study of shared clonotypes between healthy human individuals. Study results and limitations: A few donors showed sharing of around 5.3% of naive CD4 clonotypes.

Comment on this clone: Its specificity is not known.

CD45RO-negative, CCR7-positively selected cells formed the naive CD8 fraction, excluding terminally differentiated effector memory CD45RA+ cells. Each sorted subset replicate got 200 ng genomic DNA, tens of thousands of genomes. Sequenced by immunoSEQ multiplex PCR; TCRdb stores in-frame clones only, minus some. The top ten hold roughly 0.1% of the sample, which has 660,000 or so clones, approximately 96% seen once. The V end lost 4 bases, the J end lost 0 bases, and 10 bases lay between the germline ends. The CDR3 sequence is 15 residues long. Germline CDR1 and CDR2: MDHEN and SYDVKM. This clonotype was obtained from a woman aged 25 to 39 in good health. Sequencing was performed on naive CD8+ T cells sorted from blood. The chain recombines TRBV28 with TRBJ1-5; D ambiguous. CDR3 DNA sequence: TGTGCCAGCAGTTCCTATGAGTATAGCAATCAGCCCCAGCATTTT. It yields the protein CASSSYEYSNQPQHF.